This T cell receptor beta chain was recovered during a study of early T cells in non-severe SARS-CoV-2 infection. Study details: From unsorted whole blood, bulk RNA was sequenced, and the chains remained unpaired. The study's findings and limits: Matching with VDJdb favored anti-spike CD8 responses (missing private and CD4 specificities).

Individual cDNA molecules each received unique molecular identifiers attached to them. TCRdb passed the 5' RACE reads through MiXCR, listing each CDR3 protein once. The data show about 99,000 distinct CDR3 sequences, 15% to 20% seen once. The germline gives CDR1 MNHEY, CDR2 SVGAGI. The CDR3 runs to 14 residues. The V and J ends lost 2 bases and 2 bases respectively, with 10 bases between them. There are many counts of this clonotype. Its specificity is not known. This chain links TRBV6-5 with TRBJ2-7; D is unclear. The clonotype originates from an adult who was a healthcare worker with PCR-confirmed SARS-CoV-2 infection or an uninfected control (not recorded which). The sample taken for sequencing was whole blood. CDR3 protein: CASSYDGWAYEQYF. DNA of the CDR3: TGTGCCAGCAGTTACGACGGCTGGGCCTACGAGCAGTACTTC.